This entry concerns a single TCR beta chain. Its antigen remains unidentified. Blood collection times were about day -28 and days 30, 100, 180 posttransplant. Repertoires were generated with immunoSEQ multiplex PCR, while TCRdb's copy carries only in-frame clones and drops some. Of more than 7,500 clones listed, around 97% are singletons. This entry is derived from a study of T cell clonotyping in hematopoietic cell transplantation. Whole-study findings and limits: At the given depth, recipient repertoires were over 97% de novo clonotypes. Recipient TCR diversity dropped after transplant; expanded clonotypes rose from day 30 to 180. Without cell sorting, CD4 versus CD8 contributions remain unresolved.

V was pared by 4 bases and J by 4 bases, with 19 bases between. The CDR3 consists of 16 residues. In germline, CDR1 is MNHGY, CDR2 SVAAGI. J is TRBJ1-1 and V is TRBV6-9; a possible D gene is TRBD1 (5 bases). This sample comprised peripheral blood mononuclear cells, obtained 100 days after allogeneic stem cell transplant. This receptor was taken from a male patient in his sixties who had an allogeneic stem cell transplant from a related donor, so the T cells may come from the graft donor. Some clones in this sample may be carry-over from other donors' samples. CDR3 sequence: CASSWSSGRKGTEAFF. DNA of the CDR3: TGTGCCAGCAGTTGGTCATCAGGGCGTAAAGGCACTGAAGCTTTCTTT.